The TCR beta chain under discussion was sequenced for a study of technical replicates of blood from several donors. Method: immunoSEQ multiplex PCR; TCRdb's copy keeps in-frame clones and lacks some. The table has 80,000 or so clones, approximately 95% seen once. Germline CDR1 reads SGHNT; CDR2 reads YYREEE (reference sequence). Trimming took 3 bases from V and 0 from J, leaving 16 bases between them. The CDR3 has 17 residues. The chain joins TRBV5-4 to TRBJ2-1; D not certain. This sequence was found in a human donor in good health. Sequencing was performed on T cells isolated from PBMCs. CDR3 sequence reads: CASSSLGAVSSYNEQFF. The CDR3 coding sequence is TGTGCCAGCAGCTCGCTAGGAGCCGTAAGCTCCTACAATGAGCAGTTCTTC.